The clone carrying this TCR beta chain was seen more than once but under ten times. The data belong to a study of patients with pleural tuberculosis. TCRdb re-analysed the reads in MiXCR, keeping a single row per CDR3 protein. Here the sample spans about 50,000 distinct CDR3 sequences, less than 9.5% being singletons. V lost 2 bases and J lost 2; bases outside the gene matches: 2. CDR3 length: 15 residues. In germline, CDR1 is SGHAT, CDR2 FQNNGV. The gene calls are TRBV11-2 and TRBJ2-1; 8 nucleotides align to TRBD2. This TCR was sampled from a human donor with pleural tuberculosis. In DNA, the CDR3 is TGTGCCAGCAGCTTATTAGCGGGGCCCTACAATGAGCAGTTCTTC. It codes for CASSLLAGPYNEQFF. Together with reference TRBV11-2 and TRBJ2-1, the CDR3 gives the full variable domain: EAGVAQSPRYKIIEKRQSVAFWCNPISGHATLYWYQQILGQGPKLLIQFQNNGVVDDSQLPKDRFSAERLKGVDSTLKIQPAKLEDSAVYLCASSLLAGPYNEQFFGPGTRLTVL.